This T cell receptor (beta chain) originates from a study of blood T cell repertoires in COVID-19. At the level of the study: Material from acute and convalescent COVID-19 was sourced from the United States, Italy and Spain. Sources were T cells, B-cell-depleted T cells, or PBMCs; the material itself was cDNA or gDNA.

Per the study methods: Estimation of nucleated cell counts relied on the amplification of reference gene primers. Produced via immunoSEQ multiplex PCR; TCRdb's table is partial and in-frame only. That table furnishes V, J and clone size, whereas the DNA furnished D and trimming. The table includes 150,000 to 160,000 clones, over 75% detected once. The sequence came from a woman between 40 and 50 years old with acute or convalescent COVID-19. Input material: peripheral blood.

The CDR3 protein is CASSTQGEFF. Here the CDR3 DNA reads TGTGCCAGCAGCACCCAGGGTGAGTTCTTC. The chain couples TRBV21-1 to TRBJ2-1; the table's D call TRBD1 went unverified against the DNA. TRBV21-1 constitutes a pseudogene. This CDR3 is built from 10 residues.